This entry lists 29 T cell receptor beta chains sequenced from one sample in a study of CD8+ T cells in alopecia areata. RNA, once extracted, was reverse transcribed into cDNA for use as the sequencing template. The method was immunoSEQ multiplex PCR; TCRdb's version includes in-frame clones alone and lacks a portion of them. The table has approximately 200,000 clones, 45% to 65% seen once. Stated treatment: oral pan-JAK inhibitor, 5-10 mg twice daily. The material was CD4+ T cells sorted from blood, obtained at week 4, from a patient treated with tofacitinib. These receptors came from a human donor with alopecia areata.

This sequence joins TRBV29-1 and TRBJ1-2; D is undetermined. This CDR3 contains 13 residues. V was clipped by 5 bases and J by 8 bases, with 18 bases between them. Germline-derived CDR1 and CDR2 are SQVTM and ANQGSEA. The CDR3 reads CSVSPGLTRGYTF. The CDR3 DNA is TGCAGCGTTTCGCCTGGGTTGACCAGGGGCTACACCTTC.

This chain uses TRBV7-8 with TRBJ1-1, with no clear D. CDR1 is SGHVS, CDR2 FQNEAQ, per germline. Trimming took 1 base from V and 9 from J, leaving 15 bases between them. This CDR3 is built from 14 residues. This CDR3 is CASSLGGVALQAFF. CDR3 coding DNA: TGTGCCAGCAGCTTAGGAGGAGTCGCCTTGCAAGCTTTCTTT.

The chain joins TRBV4-3 to TRBJ2-7; D uncertain. The CDR3 covers 15 residues. Trimming removed 0 bases from V and 2 bases from J, with 11 bases in between. CDR1 is LGHNA, CDR2 YSLEER, per germline. The CDR3 reads CASSQEPGPTYEQYF. The CDR3 DNA reads as TGCGCCAGCAGCCAAGAACCTGGACCTACCTACGAGCAGTACTTC.

The CDR3 nucleotides are TGTGCCAGCAGCCGAGGGAACATGAACACTGAAGCTTTCTTT. It encodes CASSRGNMNTEAFF. J is TRBJ1-1 and V is TRBV28; D unresolved. The CDR3 length is 14 residues. Trimming took 6 bases from V and 0 from J, leaving 11 bases between them. Germline-derived CDR1 and CDR2 are MDHEN and SYDVKM. The complete variable domain, with remaining parts taken from reference TRBV28 and TRBJ1-1, reads DVKVTQSSRYLVKRTGEKVFLECVQDMDHENMFWYRQDPGLGLRLIYFSYDVKMKEKGDIPEGYSVSREKKERFSLILESASTNQTSMYLCASSRGNMNTEAFFGQGTRLTVV.

The CDR3 protein is CSVAGFWDRVRDEQYF. The CDR3 DNA reads as TGCAGCGTTGCGGGCTTCTGGGACAGGGTCCGCGACGAGCAGTACTTC. V gene TRBV29-1 combines with J gene TRBJ2-7, with TRBD1 matching over 9 bases. Germline CDR1 SQVTM, CDR2 ANQGSEA. The CDR3 runs to 16 residues. V gave up 4 bases and J gave up 5 bases; unmatched junction bases: 15.

The rearrangement links TRBV6-5 to TRBJ1-1; D is ambiguous. V gave up 6 bases and J gave up 4 bases, with 15 bases separating them. In germline, CDR1 is MNHEY, CDR2 SVGAGI. The CDR3 consists of 14 residues. For the CDR3, the DNA is TGTGCCAGCAGACCCGGACTGTCGAGCACTGAAGCTTTCTTT. Protein: CASRPGLSSTEAFF.

This clone was counted only a few times. The genes are TRBV27 and TRBJ2-6; 9 bases are shared with TRBD1. This CDR3 is 19 amino acids long. The junction had 16 bases not matched to a gene; V was cut back by 6 bases and J by 4 bases. Germline CDR1 MNHEY, CDR2 SMNVEV (reference sequence). The CDR3 here is CASSPFGTGLASGANVLTF. The CDR3 DNA sequence: TGTGCCAGCAGCCCCTTCGGGACAGGGCTAGCTTCCGGGGCCAACGTCCTGACTTTC.

The chain's CDR3 is CASSLGGPYEQYF. CDR3 DNA: TGTGCCAGCAGCTTAGGGGGCCCATACGAGCAGTACTTC. The chain has TRBV13 and TRBJ2-7; D ambiguous. The CDR3 loop spans 13 amino acids. With 0 bases removed from V and 4 bases from J, the gap between germline ends came to 7 bases. Germline-derived CDR1 and CDR2 are PRHDT and FYEKMQ (reference sequence).

The chain joins TRBV9 to TRBJ2-5; D might be TRBD1 (5 bases). CDR1 is SGDLS, CDR2 YYNGEE, per germline. The CDR3 sequence is 14 residues long. Trimming took off 6 bases at V and 5 bases at J, with 17 bases between the two ends. The CDR3 region is CASTLGAAVETQYF. CDR3 nucleotides: TGTGCCAGCACCCTAGGGGCGGCCGTTGAGACCCAGTACTTC.

Written as DNA, the CDR3 is TGTGCCATCAGTGATGAAAGGTTCGTGGAGCAGTACTTC. This encodes CAISDERFVEQYF. The chain carries TRBV10-3 and TRBJ2-7; D unclear. The CDR3 has 13 amino acids. V lost 3 bases and J 7 bases, leaving 13 bases between the germline ends. Germline CDR1 is ENHRY and CDR2 is SYGVKD.

The V and J genes are TRBV6-1 and TRBJ1-5; 8 nucleotides match TRBD1. Germline CDR1 reads MNHNS; CDR2 reads SASEGT. The junction had 2 bases not matched to a gene; V was cut back by 1 base and J by 0 bases. The CDR3 sequence is 16 residues long. CDR3 coding DNA: TGTGCCAGCAGTGAAGGGACAGGGTTTAGCAATCAGCCCCAGCATTTT. It is translated as CASSEGTGFSNQPQHF.

V usage is TRBV27 and J usage is TRBJ2-7; no clear D gene. V was trimmed by 5 bases and J by 6 bases, leaving 11 bases between them. Per the germline V gene, CDR1 is MNHEY and CDR2 is SMNVEV (reference sequence). The CDR3 runs to 12 residues. The chain's CDR3 is CASSGLVGEQYF. The CDR3 nucleotides are TGTGCCAGCAGTGGGCTAGTAGGCGAGCAGTACTTC.

The chain recombines TRBV4-1 with TRBJ1-4; 8 bases fit TRBD1. The V segment lost 0 bases and the J segment 11 bases; nucleotides outside the gene matches: 14. Germline assignment: CDR1 MGHRA and CDR2 YSYEKL. This CDR3 region has 17 residues. CDR3 region: CASSQDGRGRFGFKLFF. The CDR3 nucleotides read TGCGCCAGCAGCCAAGATGGCAGGGGGCGCTTTGGATTCAAACTGTTTTTT.

This clone occurred a few times. The V and J genes are TRBV29-1 and TRBJ2-3; 8 positions agree with TRBD2. From germline, CDR1 is SQVTM and CDR2 ANQGSEA. V shed 8 bases, J shed 4 bases, and the junction held 14 bases outside the gene matches. This CDR3 spans 15 amino acids. CDR3 bases: TGCAGCTCCAAGGAACGGGAGGGCACTTCAGATACGCAGTATTTT. Residues: CSSKEREGTSDTQYF.

This chain links TRBV5-1 with TRBJ2-1, with 7 bases that match TRBD2. The trim removed 4 bases at V and 8 bases at J, leaving 12 bases unmatched. The CDR3 extends over 15 amino acids. Germline values: CDR1 SGHRS, CDR2 YFSETQ. The CDR3 here is CASSQDWEGTYEQFF. CDR3 DNA: TGCGCCAGCAGCCAAGACTGGGAGGGGACCTATGAGCAGTTCTTC.

This rearrangement joins TRBV7-9 to TRBJ2-1; possibly TRBD2 for D (5 bases). V dropped 2 bases and J dropped 10 bases, with 6 bases sitting between them. Germline V gene sequence: CDR1 SEHNR, CDR2 FQNEAQ (reference sequence). The CDR3 sequence is 11 residues long. In DNA form, the CDR3 reads TGTGCCAGCAGCTTAAAGCGGGAGCAGTTCTTC. Its protein product is CASSLKREQFF.

J is TRBJ2-2 and V is TRBV18, with D hard to call. V lost 3 bases, J lost 8 bases, and 7 bases lay in between. Per germline, CDR1 KGHSH and CDR2 LQKENI. The CDR3 extends over 12 amino acids. CDR3 residues: CASSPVVGELFF. Written as DNA, the CDR3 is TGTGCCAGCTCACCGGTTGTAGGGGAGCTGTTTTTT.

The chain is built from TRBV30 and TRBJ2-2, with 7 bases that match TRBD1. J was trimmed by 6 bases and V by 3 bases; bases with no gene match: 7. Germline CDR1 and CDR2: GTSNPN and SVGIG (reference sequence). The CDR3 is 14 amino acids. The CDR3 DNA is TGTGCCTGGAGCGGGACAGTTCACGCCGGGGAGCTGTTTTTT. This gives the protein CAWSGTVHAGELFF.

The chain links TRBV28 to TRBJ1-2; TRBD1 matches at 8 bases. Germline V gene lookup returns CDR1 MDHEN and CDR2 SYDVKM. The CDR3 sequence is 14 residues long. With V trimmed by 4 bases and J by 8 bases, 9 bases remained unmatched. CDR3 sequence: CASSYTSGGGGYTF. The CDR3, as DNA: TGTGCCAGCAGTTATACATCAGGGGGCGGCGGCTACACCTTC.

In this sample, this clone turned up once. The chain employs TRBV28 and TRBJ1-5; no clear D gene. V was trimmed by 3 bases and J by 3 bases, leaving 9 bases between them. Per germline, CDR1 MDHEN and CDR2 SYDVKM. CDR3 length: 14 residues. The chain's CDR3 is CASSFWRLNQPQHF. The CDR3, as DNA: TGTGCCAGCAGTTTTTGGAGACTCAATCAGCCCCAGCATTTT.

The V call is TRBV10-3, the J call TRBJ2-5; D is unclear. V was cut by 4 bases and J by 1 base, with 7 bases left in between. The CDR3 totals 13 residues. Germline CDR1 is ENHRY and CDR2 is SYGVKD. CDR3 residues: CAISGLGQETQYF. CDR3 bases: TGTGCCATCAGTGGACTGGGCCAAGAGACCCAGTACTTC.

The V call is TRBV30, the J call TRBJ2-3; D ambiguous. Per the germline V gene, CDR1 is GTSNPN and CDR2 is SVGIG (reference sequence). CDR3 size: 14 residues. V dropped 1 base and J dropped 0 bases, with 8 bases sitting between them. The CDR3 coding sequence is TGTGCCTGGAGTGCTGACACTAGCACAGATACGCAGTATTTT. This sequence encodes CAWSADTSTDTQYF.

The chain is built from TRBV6-5 and TRBJ1-1; D is undetermined. The CDR3 is 13 residues long. The germline V gene has CDR1 MNHEY and CDR2 SVGAGI. The ends were cut back, 4 bases at V and 4 bases at J, with 10 bases in the middle. The CDR3 protein is CASSSQGGTEAFF. CDR3 DNA: TGTGCCAGCAGTTCCCAAGGCGGCACTGAAGCTTTCTTT.

The chain has TRBV30 and TRBJ2-4; 7 nucleotides line up with TRBD2. CDR1 and CDR2 from the germline V gene are GTSNPN and SVGIG (reference sequence). J lost 7 bases, V lost 2 bases, and 2 bases had no gene match. This CDR3 comprises 12 residues. The CDR3 DNA reads TGTGCCTGGAGTAGCGGGGTTAACATTCAGTACTTC. Encoded protein: CAWSSGVNIQYF.

The chain employs TRBV25-1 and TRBJ2-2; 8 bases map to TRBD2. J gave up 5 bases and V 2 bases, and 4 bases lay outside the gene matches. The CDR3 runs 15 residues. The V gene's germline CDR1 is MGHDK and CDR2 SYGVNS. CDR3 sequence: CASSEGLAGTGELFF. For the CDR3, the DNA is TGTGCCAGCAGTGAAGGACTAGCTGGAACCGGGGAGCTGTTTTTT.

This clone showed up just once. Other DNA variants within this sample encode the same CDR3. The DNA for the CDR3 is TGTGCCTGGAGTGTAACAGGAACTGAAGCTTTCTTT. Protein product: CAWSVTGTEAFF. This rearrangement joins TRBV30 to TRBJ1-1; perhaps TRBD1 as D (5 bases). Germline CDR1 is GTSNPN and CDR2 is SVGIG (reference sequence). The CDR3 contains 12 residues. V shed 0 bases and J shed 5 bases, with 7 bases lying between them.

Only a few counts were recorded for this clone. The chain employs TRBV7-3 and TRBJ2-2; TRBD2 matches 8 bases. Losses at the gene ends were 1 base for V and 1 base for J; bases not matched to a gene: 2. This CDR3 is built from 16 residues. Germline values: CDR1 SGHTA, CDR2 FQGTGA. The CDR3 sequence: CASSLKLAGNTGELFF. DNA for the CDR3: TGTGCCAGCAGCTTAAAGCTAGCGGGGAACACCGGGGAGCTGTTTTTT.

V gene TRBV29-1 combines with J gene TRBJ2-3, with unresolved D. The V gene's germline CDR1 is SQVTM and CDR2 ANQGSEA. V was cut by 6 bases and J by 0 bases, with 13 bases left in between. The CDR3 sequence is 14 residues long. The CDR3, as DNA: TGCAGCGTCCACCCCAGAGCTAGCACAGATACGCAGTATTTT. Protein sequence: CSVHPRASTDTQYF.

This clone turned up a few times. CDR3 in amino acids: CASSPGTGVNLRYGYTF. As DNA, the CDR3 is TGCGCCAGCAGCCCGGGGACAGGAGTAAATCTCCGCTATGGCTACACCTTC. V usage is TRBV5-1 and J usage is TRBJ1-2, with 8 nucleotides matching TRBD1. This CDR3 is built from 17 residues. Germline loops: CDR1 SGHRS, CDR2 YFSETQ. The ends lost 4 bases at V and 4 bases at J; junction bases unmatched: 15.